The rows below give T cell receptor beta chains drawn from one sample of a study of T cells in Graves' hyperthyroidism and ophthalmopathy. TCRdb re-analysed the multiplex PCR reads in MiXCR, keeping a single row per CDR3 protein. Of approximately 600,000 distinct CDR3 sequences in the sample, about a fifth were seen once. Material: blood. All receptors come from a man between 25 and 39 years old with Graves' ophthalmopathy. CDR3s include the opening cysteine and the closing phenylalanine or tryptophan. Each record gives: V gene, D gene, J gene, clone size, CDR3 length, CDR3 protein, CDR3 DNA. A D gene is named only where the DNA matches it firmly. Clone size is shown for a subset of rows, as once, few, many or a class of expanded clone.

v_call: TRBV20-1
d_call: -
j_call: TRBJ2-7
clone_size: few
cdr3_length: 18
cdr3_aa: CSARVTGGRGIFQYEQYF
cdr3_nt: TGCAGTGCTAGAGTGACGGGAGGCAGGGGGATTTTCCAATACGAGCAGTACTTC

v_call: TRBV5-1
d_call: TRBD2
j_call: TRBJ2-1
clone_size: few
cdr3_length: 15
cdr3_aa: CASSPRVAGVNEQFF
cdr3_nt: TGCGCCAGCAGCCCCCGGGTAGCGGGAGTCAATGAGCAGTTCTTC

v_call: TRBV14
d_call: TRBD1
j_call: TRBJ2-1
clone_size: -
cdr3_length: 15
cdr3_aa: CASSQTGARYNEQFF
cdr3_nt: TGTGCCAGCAGCCAGACAGGGGCGAGGTACAATGAGCAGTTCTTC

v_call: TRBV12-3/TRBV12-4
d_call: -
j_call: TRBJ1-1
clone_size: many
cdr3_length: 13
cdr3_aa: CASSLIANTEAFF
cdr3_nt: TGTGCCAGCAGTTTAATCGCGAACACTGAAGCTTTCTTT

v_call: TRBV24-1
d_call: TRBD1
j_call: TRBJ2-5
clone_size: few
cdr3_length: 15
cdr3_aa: CATSDPSRGQETQYF
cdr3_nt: TGTGCCACCAGTGACCCTAGCAGGGGGCAAGAGACCCAGTACTTC

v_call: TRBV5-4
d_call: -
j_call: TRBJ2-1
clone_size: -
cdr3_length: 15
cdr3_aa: CASSLASDLNNEQFF
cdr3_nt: TGTGCCAGCAGCTTGGCTAGCGATTTAAACAATGAGCAGTTCTTC

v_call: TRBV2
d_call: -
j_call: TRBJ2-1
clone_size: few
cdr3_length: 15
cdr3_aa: CASSDYPSSYNEQFF
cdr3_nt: TGTGCCAGCAGTGACTACCCGAGCTCCTACAATGAGCAGTTCTTC

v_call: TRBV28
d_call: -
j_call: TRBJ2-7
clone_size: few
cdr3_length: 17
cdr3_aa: CASSLRANLAHNSEQYF
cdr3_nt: TGTGCCAGCAGTCTGCGGGCAAACCTGGCCCATAATTCGGAGCAGTACTTC

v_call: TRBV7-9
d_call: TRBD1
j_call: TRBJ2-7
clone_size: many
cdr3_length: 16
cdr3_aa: CASSVPDRETLDEQYF
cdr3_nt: TGTGCCAGCAGCGTCCCAGACAGGGAGACTTTGGACGAGCAGTACTTC

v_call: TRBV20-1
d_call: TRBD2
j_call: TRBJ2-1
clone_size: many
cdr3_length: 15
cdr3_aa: CSASLAGGPGGEQFF
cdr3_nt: TGCAGTGCTAGTCTAGCGGGAGGGCCAGGGGGTGAGCAGTTCTTC

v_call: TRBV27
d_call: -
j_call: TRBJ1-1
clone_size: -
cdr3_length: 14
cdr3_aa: CASSLSQKNTEAFF
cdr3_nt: TGTGCCAGCAGTTTATCCCAGAAGAACACTGAAGCTTTCTTT

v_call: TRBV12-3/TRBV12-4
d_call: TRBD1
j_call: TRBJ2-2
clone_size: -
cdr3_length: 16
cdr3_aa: CASRGTTGGGTGELFF
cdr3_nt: TGTGCCAGCAGGGGAACGACAGGGGGTGGCACCGGGGAGCTGTTTTTT

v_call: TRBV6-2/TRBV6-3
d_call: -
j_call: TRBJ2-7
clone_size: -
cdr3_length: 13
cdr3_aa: CASSYPGYYEQYF
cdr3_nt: TGTGCCAGCAGTTACCCAGGGTACTACGAGCAGTACTTC

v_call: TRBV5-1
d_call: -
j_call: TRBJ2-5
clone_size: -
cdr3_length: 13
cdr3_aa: CASSFTFQETQYF
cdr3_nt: TGCGCCAGCAGCTTTACATTTCAAGAGACCCAGTACTTC

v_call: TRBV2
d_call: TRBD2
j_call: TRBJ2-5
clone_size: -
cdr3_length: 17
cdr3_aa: CASSGPLAGVVGETQYF
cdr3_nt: TGTGCCAGCAGTGGTCCACTAGCGGGAGTGGTAGGGGAGACCCAGTACTTC